The clone carrying this T cell receptor (beta chain) occurred a few times. TCRdb itself ran the RT-PCR reads through MiXCR, one entry per CDR3 protein. Here the sample spans fewer than 800,000 distinct CDR3 sequences, 12% to 15% being singletons. Germline CDR1 and CDR2: LNHDA and SQIVND (reference sequence). The trim removed 2 bases at V and 2 bases at J, leaving 0 bases unmatched. CDR3 length: 13 residues. V usage is TRBV19 and J usage is TRBJ2-7, with 7 bases identical to TRBD1. Sequencing input: memory CD4+ T cells from blood. The TCR sequence derives from a female donor in good health, serving as a healthy control. The CDR3 region is CASSIQGAYEQYF. The DNA for the CDR3 is TGTGCCAGTAGTATACAGGGGGCCTACGAGCAGTACTTC.